Included here is one T cell receptor (beta chain) sequence, with context. The record originates from a study of cytomegalovirus exposure and HLA in healthy donors. Germline V lookup: CDR1 MNHEY, CDR2 SMNVEV (reference sequence). The CDR3 runs 13 residues. V gave up 4 bases and J gave up 3 bases, with 8 bases separating them. Libraries were prepared by immunoSEQ multiplex PCR; TCRdb keeps only in-frame clonotypes and omits some of them. Of roughly 56,000 clones detected, just over 90% appear once; the ten largest clones hold about 1%. This TCR derives from a man between 18 and 35 years old in good health and CMV-seronegative. The rearrangement links TRBV27 to TRBJ2-3, with D perhaps matching TRBD2 (5 bases). Sequenced: PBMCs. CDR3 protein: CASSSDSTDTQYF. The CDR3 nucleotides are TGTGCCAGCAGTTCGGACTCGACAGATACGCAGTATTTT.